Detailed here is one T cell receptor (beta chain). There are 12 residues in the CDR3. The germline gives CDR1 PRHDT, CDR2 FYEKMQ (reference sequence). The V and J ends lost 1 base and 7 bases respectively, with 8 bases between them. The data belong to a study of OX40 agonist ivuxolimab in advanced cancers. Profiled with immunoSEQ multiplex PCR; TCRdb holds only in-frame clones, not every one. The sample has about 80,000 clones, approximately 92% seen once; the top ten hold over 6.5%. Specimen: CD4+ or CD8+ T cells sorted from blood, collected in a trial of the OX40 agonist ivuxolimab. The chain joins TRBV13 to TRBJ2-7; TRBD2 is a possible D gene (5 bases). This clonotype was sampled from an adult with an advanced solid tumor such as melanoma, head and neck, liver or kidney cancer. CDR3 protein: CASSLVPGEQYF. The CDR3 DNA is TGTGCCAGCAGCTTAGTACCGGGGGAGCAGTACTTC. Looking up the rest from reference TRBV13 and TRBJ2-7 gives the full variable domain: AAGVIQSPRHLIKEKRETATLKCYPIPRHDTVYWYQQGPGQDPQFLISFYEKMQSDKGSIPDRFSAQQFSDYHSELNMSSLELGDSALYFCASSLVPGEQYFGPGTRLTVT.